A single sample is the source of the 27 T cell receptor beta chains below, sequenced in a study of blood T cell repertoires in COVID-19. The protocol was immunoSEQ multiplex PCR, while the TCRdb copy is restricted to in-frame clones and leaves out a portion. The table lists 150,000 to 200,000 clones, roughly 90% of them singletons. The material sequenced was peripheral blood. The source of these receptors is a man in his sixties with acute or convalescent COVID-19.

V usage is TRBV7-9 and J usage is TRBJ1-2; D call uncertain. The germline V gene has CDR1 SEHNR and CDR2 FQNEAQ (reference sequence). Trimming cost V 0 bases and J 6 bases, with 5 bases left between them. CDR3 length equals 12 residues. In DNA form, the CDR3 reads TGTGCCAGCAGCTTAGCGCCAGATGGCTACACCTTC. As protein: CASSLAPDGYTF.

This clone was detected only once. This chain uses TRBV19 with TRBJ1-2; 8 positions agree with TRBD1. Losses at the gene ends were 3 bases for V and 4 bases for J; bases not matched to a gene: 7. There are 15 residues in the CDR3. Germline lookup yields CDR1 LNHDA and CDR2 SQIVND (reference sequence). CDR3 bases: TGTGCCAGTAGTATTGATACAGGGGGGATCTATGGCTACACCTTC. Protein sequence: CASSIDTGGIYGYTF.

This clone came up a few times. DNA of the CDR3: TGTGCCAGCCGACCTTCGACAGGGAGCAATCAGCCCCAGCATTTT. Encoded protein: CASRPSTGSNQPQHF. This chain connects TRBV27 to TRBJ1-5; 7 nucleotides line up with TRBD1. Germline V CDR1 and CDR2: MNHEY, SMNVEV (reference sequence). This CDR3 spans 15 amino acids. After removal of 8 bases from V and 1 base from J, the junction contained 8 bases not matched to a gene.

This clone has only one observation. This chain connects TRBV5-1 to TRBJ2-5, with D possibly TRBD1 on 7 matching bases. With 4 bases removed from V and 2 bases from J, the gap between germline ends came to 12 bases. The CDR3 length is 14 residues. Germline CDR1 and CDR2: SGHRS and YFSETQ. CDR3: CASSAGQLQETQYF. In DNA, the CDR3 is TGCGCCAGCAGCGCGGGACAGCTACAAGAGACCCAGTACTTC.

The chain combines TRBV27 with TRBJ2-7, with D maybe TRBD2 (6 bases). CDR1 and CDR2 from the germline V gene are MNHEY and SMNVEV (reference sequence). The CDR3 runs 14 residues. The V end lost 4 bases, the J end lost 0 bases, and 10 bases lay between the germline ends. CDR3 protein: CASSWDGSSYEQYF. CDR3 nucleotides: TGTGCCAGCAGTTGGGACGGGAGCTCCTACGAGCAGTACTTC.

In this sample, this clone turned up a few times. The chain links TRBV10-1 to TRBJ2-7; 7 nucleotides align to TRBD1. The V gene end was trimmed by 9 bases and the J gene end by 4 bases; junction bases not matched to a gene: 18. This CDR3 has 16 amino acids. Looked up from germline, CDR1 is WNHNN and CDR2 is SYGVQD (reference sequence). CDR3 region: CARINLARDSLYEQYF. The CDR3 DNA reads as TGCGCCAGAATAAATTTAGCCCGGGACAGTTTATACGAGCAGTACTTC.

V usage is TRBV19 and J usage is TRBJ2-7; 13 bases are shared with TRBD2. This CDR3 has 19 residues. CDR1 and CDR2 from the germline V gene are LNHDA and SQIVND (reference sequence). Unmatched junction bases numbered 17, after V lost 5 bases and J lost 4 bases. The CDR3 protein is CASSPTPNQLAGGPYEQYF. CDR3 nucleotides: TGTGCCAGTAGTCCGACGCCCAATCAACTAGCGGGGGGGCCTTACGAGCAGTACTTC.

J is TRBJ1-1 and V is TRBV18; 7 bases map to TRBD1. J was trimmed by 5 bases and V by 2 bases; bases with no gene match: 8. The CDR3 consists of 15 residues. Germline V CDR1 and CDR2: KGHSH, LQKENI. The CDR3 DNA is TGTGCCAGCTCACCAGAACAGGGGCTGTGGACTGAAGCTTTCTTT. Amino acids: CASSPEQGLWTEAFF.

For the CDR3, the DNA is TGTGCCAGCAGTGAAGCAGCGTTGAGGTTTAACTATGGCTACACCTTC. It translates to CASSEAALRFNYGYTF. This sequence joins TRBV6-1 and TRBJ1-2; the D is unclear. V was pared by 0 bases and J by 1 base, with 12 bases between. CDR1 is MNHNS and CDR2 is SASEGT in the germline V gene. The CDR3 length is 16 residues.

The chain carries TRBV6-5 and TRBJ1-5; a weak D match, TRBD1 (5 bases). Looked up from germline, CDR1 is MNHEY and CDR2 is SVGAGI. The CDR3 loop spans 15 amino acids. V was cut by 6 bases and J by 0 bases, with 12 bases left in between. DNA of the CDR3: TGTGCCAGCAGGGCGGGGCGGCATAGCAATCAGCCCCAGCATTTT. Protein product: CASRAGRHSNQPQHF.

The chain links TRBV3-1 (or the pseudogene TRBV3-2) to TRBJ2-3, with TRBD2 as a possible D gene (5 bases). The CDR3 runs 19 residues. Per germline, CDR1 LGHDT and CDR2 YNNKEL (reference sequence). V lost 4 bases and J lost 0, with 23 bases in between. CDR3 loop: CASSPRIRSGKHSTDTQYF. DNA for the CDR3: TGTGCCAGCAGCCCCCGCATCCGGTCGGGAAAACATAGCACAGATACGCAGTATTTT.

This chain joins TRBV5-1 and TRBJ1-2; 8 positions match TRBD1. CDR1 and CDR2 (germline): SGHRS, YFSETQ. V lost 4 bases and J lost 5; bases outside the gene matches: 10. This CDR3 region has 15 residues. This CDR3 is CASSPGQGPRYGYTF. The CDR3 nucleotides are TGCGCCAGCAGCCCCGGACAGGGACCGAGATATGGCTACACCTTC.

This chain connects TRBV19 to TRBJ2-2; tentative D call: TRBD1 (5 bases). Germline V gene lookup returns CDR1 LNHDA and CDR2 SQIVND (reference sequence). Trimming removed 6 bases at V and 7 bases at J, with 15 bases between. The CDR3 loop spans 14 amino acids. The CDR3 reads CASRPGRANGELFF. CDR3 coding DNA: TGTGCCAGTAGACCTGGCAGGGCAAACGGGGAGCTGTTTTTT.

This chain joins TRBV7-9 and TRBJ1-2, with 9 bases matching TRBD1. This CDR3 has 18 amino acids. Germline CDR1 SEHNR, CDR2 FQNEAQ (reference sequence). Trimming removed 1 base from V and 4 bases from J; junction bases left unmatched: 13. The CDR3 DNA sequence: TGTGCCAGCAGCTTAGACCCTGGCACAGGGGGCTGGGTCTATGGCTACACCTTC. Translated, it gives CASSLDPGTGGWVYGYTF.

The genes are TRBV13 and TRBJ2-3, with 8 bases identical to TRBD2. This CDR3 has 16 amino acids. J gave up 6 bases and V 5 bases, and 13 bases lay outside the gene matches. Germline-derived CDR1 and CDR2 are PRHDT and FYEKMQ (reference sequence). Here the CDR3 reads CASSPSAGVASDTQYF. In DNA, the CDR3 is TGTGCCAGCAGCCCTTCAGCGGGGGTAGCTTCGGATACGCAGTATTTT.

The chain has TRBV19 and TRBJ1-1; 9 nucleotides line up with TRBD1. The CDR3 runs to 14 residues. The trim removed 6 bases at V and 8 bases at J, leaving 10 bases unmatched. CDR1 and CDR2 (germline): LNHDA, SQIVND (reference sequence). This chain's CDR3 is CASRFPGQGSEAFF. The CDR3 DNA follows: TGTGCCAGTAGATTCCCGGGACAGGGATCGGAAGCTTTCTTT.

The chain has TRBV9 and TRBJ1-6, with 8 bases matching TRBD1. V lost 2 bases, J lost 8 bases, and 3 bases stayed unmatched. The CDR3 sequence is 14 residues long. Per the germline V gene, CDR1 is SGDLS and CDR2 is YYNGEE. This CDR3 reads CASSVDRGYSPLHF. CDR3 nucleotide sequence: TGTGCCAGCAGCGTTGACAGGGGTTATTCACCCCTCCACTTT.

The chain combines TRBV4-3 with TRBJ1-5, with TRBD1 as a possible D gene (6 bases). This CDR3 contains 14 residues. Trimming pared 0 bases from V and 7 bases from J, leaving 10 bases between. Looked up from germline, CDR1 is LGHNA and CDR2 is YSLEER. CDR3 amino acids: CASSQDRGRQPQHF. The CDR3 DNA reads as TGCGCCAGCAGCCAAGACAGGGGTCGACAGCCCCAGCATTTT.

This clone was observed once. In nucleotides, the CDR3 is TGTGCCAGCAGTGCGTATAATCACTATGGCTACACCTTC. Translated, it gives CASSAYNHYGYTF. The rearrangement joins TRBV6-2 or TRBV6-3 to TRBJ1-2; D is ambiguous. The V and J ends lost 5 bases and 3 bases respectively, with 10 bases between them. This CDR3 has 13 amino acids. Germline loops: CDR1 MNHEY, CDR2 SVGEGT.

The chain couples TRBV3-1 (or the pseudogene TRBV3-2) to TRBJ2-5; maybe TRBD2 (5 bases). The germline V gene has CDR1 LGHDT and CDR2 YNNKEL (reference sequence). Trimming stripped 1 base from V and 10 bases from J, with 13 bases between. The CDR3 runs 13 residues. The CDR3 here is CASSQGSGLDQYF. The CDR3 DNA is TGTGCCAGCAGCCAAGGGTCGGGATTGGACCAGTACTTC.

The chain is built from TRBV2 and TRBJ2-2, with TRBD2 matching 7 bases. This CDR3 contains 16 residues. After removal of 4 bases from V and 2 bases from J, the junction contained 7 bases not matched to a gene. Looked up from germline, CDR1 is SNHLY and CDR2 is FYNNEI. The CDR3 DNA follows: TGTGCCAGCAGTGGGGAAGCGGGGTCTAACACCGGGGAGCTGTTTTTT. It specifies CASSGEAGSNTGELFF.

The chain has TRBV19 and TRBJ1-5, with D unresolved. CDR1 LNHDA and CDR2 SQIVND come from the germline V gene (reference sequence). The CDR3 has 17 amino acids. Trimming removed 0 bases at V and 6 bases at J, with 18 bases between. CDR3 sequence reads: CASSIDLPRSPTQPQHF. In DNA, the CDR3 is TGTGCCAGTAGTATAGATCTTCCTCGAAGCCCCACTCAGCCCCAGCATTTT.

V and J are TRBV19 and TRBJ2-7; 7 positions match TRBD1. The CDR3 extends over 13 amino acids. The V gene end was trimmed by 7 bases and the J gene end by 6 bases; junction bases not matched to a gene: 9. In germline, CDR1 is LNHDA, CDR2 SQIVND (reference sequence). For the CDR3, the DNA is TGTGCCAGTAAAGGCAGGGGGAAGATCGAGCAGTACTTC. Its translation: CASKGRGKIEQYF.

V and J are TRBV6-2 or TRBV6-3 and TRBJ1-2; D is possibly TRBD1 (5 bases). The length of the CDR3 is 14 residues. The V end lost 5 bases, the J end lost 1 base, and 11 bases lay between the germline ends. Germline-derived CDR1 and CDR2 are MNHEY and SVGEGT. Here the CDR3 DNA reads TGTGCCAGCAGTGGGGCGGGATTTAACTATGGCTACACCTTC. Residues: CASSGAGFNYGYTF.

V and J are TRBV19 and TRBJ1-1; the D gene is possibly TRBD1 (5 bases). V was pared by 4 bases and J by 0 bases, with 12 bases between. CDR1 is LNHDA, CDR2 SQIVND, per germline (reference sequence). CDR3 length equals 15 residues. CDR3 sequence (DNA): TGTGCCAGTAGTACCTTGGGACTTCTGAACACTGAAGCTTTCTTT. This codes for CASSTLGLLNTEAFF.

The chain's CDR3 is CASRVSGDTGELFF. CDR3 DNA sequence: TGTGCCAGCAGGGTTAGCGGGGACACCGGGGAGCTGTTTTTT. J is TRBJ2-2 and V is TRBV9; TRBD2 matches at 8 bases. The CDR3 covers 14 residues. Per the germline V gene, CDR1 is SGDLS and CDR2 is YYNGEE. The ends lost 5 bases at V and 3 bases at J; junction bases unmatched: 3.

The chain links TRBV4-1 to TRBJ2-3; 7 nucleotides align to TRBD1. J lost 3 bases, V lost 4 bases, and 7 bases had no gene match. Germline lookup yields CDR1 MGHRA and CDR2 YSYEKL. The CDR3 extends over 15 amino acids. Here the CDR3 DNA reads TGCGCCAGCAGCCCGAGACAGGGTGTTACAGATACGCAGTATTTT. It translates to CASSPRQGVTDTQYF.